The source of this TCR beta chain is a study of T-cell memory formation after mild COVID-19. In germline, CDR1 is SGDLS, CDR2 YYNGEE. The CDR3 extends over 14 amino acids. Trimming removed 0 bases from V and 6 bases from J, with 13 bases in between. TCRdb itself ran the 5' RACE reads through MiXCR, one entry per CDR3 protein. The repertoire holds 450,000 to 650,000 distinct CDR3 sequences, with 18% as singletons. This clonotype was seen once. The receptor was isolated from an adult woman who had mild COVID-19 (a few samples of this study predate the infection). Cell type and time point are not known. Sequenced: PBMCs or a T cell subset sorted from them (not recorded which). The rearrangement uses TRBV9 and TRBJ2-7; no definite D call. The CDR3 spells CASSVGVGPAEQYF. The CDR3 DNA reads TGTGCCAGCAGCGTAGGCGTAGGGCCGGCCGAGCAGTACTTC.